What follows are 23 T cell receptor beta chains derived from one specimen sequenced in a study of high-grade serous ovarian cancer treatment subgroups. Tumor samples were obtained before definitive surgery or chemotherapy. Repertoires were generated with immunoSEQ multiplex PCR, while TCRdb's copy carries only in-frame clones and drops some. The sample shows fewer than 20,000 clones, approximately 71% of them seen only once. Sequenced material: tumor tissue. The origin of the receptors is a human donor with high-grade serous ovarian cancer.

For the CDR3, the DNA is TGTGCCAGCAGTTACGGGGGGGGAAACACCGGGGAGCTGTTTTTT. Protein sequence: CASSYGGGNTGELFF. The chain links TRBV6-5 to TRBJ2-2; the match to TRBD2 covers 7 bases. The germline V gene has CDR1 MNHEY and CDR2 SVGAGI. This CDR3 has 15 residues. The trim removed 2 bases at V and 2 bases at J, leaving 2 bases unmatched.

The V call is TRBV30, the J call TRBJ1-1, with 10 bases identical to TRBD1. The germline V gene encodes CDR1 GTSNPN and CDR2 SVGIG (reference sequence). The CDR3 covers 15 residues. With V trimmed by 5 bases and J by 6 bases, 12 bases remained unmatched. CDR3 DNA sequence: TGTGCCTGGGGACAGGGGGGGAACCGTGCCCCTGAAGCTTTCTTT. Translated: CAWGQGGNRAPEAFF.

The chain recombines TRBV7-2 with TRBJ2-5; weak D call: TRBD1 (6 bases). Germline values: CDR1 SGHTA, CDR2 FQGNSA. The CDR3 length is 15 residues. V lost 0 bases and J 5 bases, leaving 13 bases between the germline ends. CDR3 residues: CASSLAGQGLETQYF. The DNA of the CDR3 is TGTGCCAGCAGCTTAGCCGGGCAGGGGTTGGAGACCCAGTACTTC.

This clone appeared a few times. The chain combines TRBV28 with TRBJ1-4, with 10 bases identical to TRBD1. Looked up from germline, CDR1 is MDHEN and CDR2 is SYDVKM. The CDR3 has 12 amino acids. V was pared by 10 bases and J by 8 bases, with 4 bases of the junction left unmatched. This chain's CDR3 is CATRTGGEKLFF. The CDR3 region has the DNA TGTGCCACCCGGACAGGGGGAGAAAAACTGTTTTTT.

The chain employs TRBV30 and TRBJ1-2; a possible D gene is TRBD1 (5 bases). V lost 2 bases to trimming and J lost 3 bases, with 13 bases between them. CDR1 GTSNPN and CDR2 SVGIG come from the germline V gene (reference sequence). The CDR3 consists of 14 residues. The CDR3 DNA sequence: TGTGCCTGGAGTTGGCAGGGTGGCGACTATGGCTACACCTTC. This gives the protein CAWSWQGGDYGYTF.

The gene calls are TRBV19 and TRBJ2-2; D unclear. The CDR3 contains 15 residues. The ends were cut back, 5 bases at V and 2 bases at J, with 12 bases in the middle. Germline lookup yields CDR1 LNHDA and CDR2 SQIVND (reference sequence). The DNA of the CDR3 is TGTGCCAGTAGTGGGTGGCAGGCCAACACCGGGGAGCTGTTTTTT. Amino acid sequence: CASSGWQANTGELFF.

This clone was picked up a small number of times. The chain carries TRBV2 and TRBJ1-5; D is unclear. Per germline, CDR1 SNHLY and CDR2 FYNNEI. This CDR3 has 16 residues. Between the trimmed V and J ends, which lost 4 bases and 1 base, there was a span of 14 bases. The chain's CDR3 is CASSVRKVGSNQPQHF. The CDR3 DNA reads as TGTGCCAGCAGTGTCCGAAAGGTCGGCAGCAATCAGCCCCAGCATTTT.

Of note for this clone: This sample includes further DNA sequences coding for the same CDR3. The rearrangement joins TRBV7-2 to TRBJ1-5, with a possible D match to TRBD1 (6 bases). V lost 6 bases, J lost 7 bases, and 19 bases lay in between. Germline V CDR1 and CDR2: SGHTA, FQGNSA. This CDR3 region has 15 residues. In nucleotides, the CDR3 is TGTGCCAGCAGTTTTAGCAGGGGCGTATACCAGCCCCAGCATTTT. Translating it yields CASSFSRGVYQPQHF. The whole variable domain, remainder taken from reference TRBV7-2 and TRBJ1-5, is GAGVSQSPSNKVTEKGKDVELRCDPISGHTALYWYRQSLGQGLEFLIYFQGNSAPDKSGLPSDRFSAERTGGSVSTLTIQRTQQEDSAVYLCASSFSRGVYQPQHFGDGTRLSIL.

The chain employs TRBV4-2 and TRBJ1-4; 8 positions match TRBD1. This CDR3 spans 15 amino acids. Germline lookup yields CDR1 LGHNA and CDR2 YNFKEQ. Trimming removed 4 bases from V and 6 bases from J; junction bases left unmatched: 7. CDR3 nucleotide sequence: TGTGCCAGCAGCCGTAGTCCGGGACAGGATGAAAAACTGTTTTTT. Its translation: CASSRSPGQDEKLFF.

The chain has TRBV7-8 and TRBJ2-1; 12 nucleotides line up with TRBD2. The CDR3 runs to 17 residues. Germline V gene lookup returns CDR1 SGHVS and CDR2 FQNEAQ. V shed 3 bases and J 4 bases; nucleotides not matched to a gene: 7. In nucleotides, the CDR3 is TGTGCCAGCAGCTTTTCCGGACTAGCGGGATCTTACAATGAGCAGTTCTTC. Encoded protein: CASSFSGLAGSYNEQFF.

The chain couples TRBV6-6 to TRBJ2-5; tentatively, D is TRBD1 (5 bases). CDR1 is MNHNY, CDR2 SVGAGI, per germline (reference sequence). The length of the CDR3 is 13 residues. V dropped 10 bases and J dropped 1 base, with 13 bases sitting between them. CDR3 loop: CATTDSFQETQYF. DNA of the CDR3: TGTGCCACCACCGACAGCTTCCAAGAGACCCAGTACTTC.

The rearrangement uses TRBV7-2 and TRBJ1-2; the D gene is possibly TRBD1 (5 bases). Germline V CDR1 and CDR2: SGHTA, FQGNSA. V was shortened by 0 bases and J by 7 bases, with 6 bases between the two germline ends. CDR3 size: 12 residues. CDR3 nucleotides: TGTGCCAGCAGCTTAGCGCAGGGTGGCTACACCTTC. It translates to CASSLAQGGYTF.

This chain links TRBV6-4 with TRBJ2-3, with TRBD2 identical over 7 bases. J was trimmed by 9 bases and V by 3 bases; bases with no gene match: 6. CDR3 length: 13 residues. Germline CDR1 is MRHNA and CDR2 is SNTAGT. For the CDR3, the DNA is TGTGCCAGCAGTGAGGGGGGGGTAGGCACGCAGTATTTT. It is translated as CASSEGGVGTQYF.

This sequence joins TRBV7-9 and TRBJ1-1; perhaps TRBD1 as D (6 bases). Germline V gene sequence: CDR1 SEHNR, CDR2 FQNEAQ (reference sequence). This CDR3 is built from 14 residues. V was shortened by 2 bases and J by 1 base, with 8 bases between the two germline ends. The CDR3 DNA is TGTGCCAGCAGCTTAACGACAGGGAACACTGAAGCTTTCTTT. It encodes CASSLTTGNTEAFF.

The chain couples TRBV6-1 to TRBJ1-6, with TRBD1 matching over 10 bases. This CDR3 spans 13 amino acids. V dropped 7 bases and J dropped 10; count of bases not matched to a gene: 4. Germline V gives CDR1 MNHNS, CDR2 SASEGT. CDR3 nucleotides: TGTGCCAGCATCCGACAGGGGGCGTCACCCCTCCACTTT. It codes for CASIRQGASPLHF.

This clone occurred a few times. V and J are TRBV6-5 and TRBJ2-2, with D tentatively TRBD1 or TRBD2 (5 bases each). From germline, CDR1 is MNHEY and CDR2 SVGAGI. The CDR3 covers 14 residues. V was trimmed by 0 bases and J by 6 bases, leaving 8 bases between them. CDR3 in DNA: TGTGCCAGCAGTTACTCAAGGGGACCCGGGGAGCTGTTTTTT. It codes for CASSYSRGPGELFF.

In this sample, this clone turned up once. The J gene is TRBJ2-4, the V gene TRBV28, with D tentatively TRBD1 (5 bases). The CDR3 consists of 13 residues. The V gene lost 5 bases and the J gene lost 7 bases, with 12 bases spanning the gap. Germline V gives CDR1 MDHEN, CDR2 SYDVKM. Written as DNA, the CDR3 is TGTGCCAGCAGTACCGGACAAGGTAACATTCAGTACTTC. This gives the protein CASSTGQGNIQYF. The variable domain in full, completed from reference TRBV28 and TRBJ2-4, reads DVKVTQSSRYLVKRTGEKVFLECVQDMDHENMFWYRQDPGLGLRLIYFSYDVKMKEKGDIPEGYSVSREKKERFSLILESASTNQTSMYLCASSTGQGNIQYFGAGTRLSVL.

The chain couples TRBV12-5 to TRBJ2-2; D is possibly TRBD1 (6 bases). The CDR3 runs 12 residues. Germline lookup yields CDR1 LGHNT and CDR2 FRNRAP. V lost 1 base, J lost 13 bases, and 10 bases lay in between. As DNA, the CDR3 is TGTGCTAGTGGTTTGGAACAGGGTGGGCTGTTTTTT. Its translation: CASGLEQGGLFF.

The chain employs TRBV7-9 and TRBJ1-2, with D unclear. Germline CDR1 is SEHNR and CDR2 is FQNEAQ (reference sequence). The CDR3 contains 13 residues. Trimming removed 2 bases at V and 8 bases at J, with 12 bases between. CDR3 protein: CASSLNRESGYTF. Written as DNA, the CDR3 is TGTGCCAGCAGCTTAAATAGGGAGTCGGGCTACACCTTC. The full variable domain, completed using reference TRBV7-9 and TRBJ1-2, is DTGVSQNPRHKITKRGQNVTFRCDPISEHNRLYWYRQTLGQGPEFLTYFQNEAQLEKSRLLSDRFSAERPKGSFSTLEIQRTEQGDSAMYLCASSLNRESGYTFGSGTRLTVV.

This chain uses TRBV7-6 with TRBJ2-3; possibly TRBD2 for D (5 bases). The V end lost 0 bases, the J end lost 3 bases, and 7 bases lay between the germline ends. This CDR3 is 14 amino acids long. From germline, CDR1 is SGHVS and CDR2 FNYEAQ. CDR3 sequence reads: CASSLAPGTDTQYF. CDR3 bases: TGTGCCAGCAGCTTAGCGCCGGGGACAGATACGCAGTATTTT.

The chain couples TRBV7-3 to TRBJ2-6; D is unresolved. CDR1 is SGHTA and CDR2 is FQGTGA in the germline V gene. Trimming left V 6 bases short and J 3 bases short, with 9 bases between. This CDR3 contains 14 residues. The CDR3 spells CASRRAGGANVLTF. CDR3 in DNA: TGTGCCAGCAGACGGGCAGGTGGGGCCAACGTCCTGACTTTC.

The chain is built from TRBV7-2 and TRBJ1-3; no definite D call. V was shortened by 1 base and J by 2 bases, with 9 bases between the two germline ends. Germline V gene lookup returns CDR1 SGHTA and CDR2 FQGNSA. This CDR3 spans 15 amino acids. This chain's CDR3 is CASSLDPGPGNTIYF. The CDR3 DNA is TGTGCCAGCAGCTTAGATCCAGGCCCTGGAAACACCATATATTTT.

A single count supports this clone. V is TRBV6-5 and J is TRBJ2-3; possibly TRBD2 for D (6 bases). The germline CDR1 and CDR2 sequences are MNHEY and SVGAGI. V was clipped by 0 bases and J by 5 bases, with 9 bases between them. The CDR3 spans 14 residues. This chain's CDR3 is CASSYSMGGDTQYF. In DNA form, the CDR3 reads TGTGCCAGCAGTTACTCGATGGGGGGAGATACGCAGTATTTT.